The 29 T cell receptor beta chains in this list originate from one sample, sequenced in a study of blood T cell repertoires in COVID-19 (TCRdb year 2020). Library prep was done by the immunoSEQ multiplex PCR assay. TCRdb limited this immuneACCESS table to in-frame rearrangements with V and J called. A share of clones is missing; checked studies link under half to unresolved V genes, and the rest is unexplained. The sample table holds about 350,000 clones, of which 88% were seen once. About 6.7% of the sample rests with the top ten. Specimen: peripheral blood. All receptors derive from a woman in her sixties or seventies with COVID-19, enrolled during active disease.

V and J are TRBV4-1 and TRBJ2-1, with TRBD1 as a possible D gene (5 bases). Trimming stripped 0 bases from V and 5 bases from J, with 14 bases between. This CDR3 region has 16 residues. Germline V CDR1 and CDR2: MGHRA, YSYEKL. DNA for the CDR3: TGCGCCAGCAGCCAAGAGGGCAGGGTGCACAACAATGAGCAGTTCTTC. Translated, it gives CASSQEGRVHNNEQFF.

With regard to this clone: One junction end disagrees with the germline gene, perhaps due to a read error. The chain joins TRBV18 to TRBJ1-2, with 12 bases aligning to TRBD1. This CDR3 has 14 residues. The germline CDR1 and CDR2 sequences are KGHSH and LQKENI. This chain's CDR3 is CASSLLPGQGASNF. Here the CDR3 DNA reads TGTGCCAGCTCACTTTTGCCGGGACAGGGGGCGTCGAACTTC.

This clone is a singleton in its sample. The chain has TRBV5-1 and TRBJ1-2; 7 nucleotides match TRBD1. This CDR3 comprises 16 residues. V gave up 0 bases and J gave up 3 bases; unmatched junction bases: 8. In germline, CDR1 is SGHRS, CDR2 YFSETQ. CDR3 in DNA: TGCGCCAGCAGCTTGGGTGCCGCAGGGGGTGACTATGGCTACACCTTC. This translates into CASSLGAAGGDYGYTF.

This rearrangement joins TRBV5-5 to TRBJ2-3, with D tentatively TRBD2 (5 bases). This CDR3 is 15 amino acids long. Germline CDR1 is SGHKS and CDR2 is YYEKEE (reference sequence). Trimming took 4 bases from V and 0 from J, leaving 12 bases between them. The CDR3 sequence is CASSRDGVSTDTQYF. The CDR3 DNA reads TGTGCCAGCAGCCGTGACGGGGTTAGCACAGATACGCAGTATTTT.

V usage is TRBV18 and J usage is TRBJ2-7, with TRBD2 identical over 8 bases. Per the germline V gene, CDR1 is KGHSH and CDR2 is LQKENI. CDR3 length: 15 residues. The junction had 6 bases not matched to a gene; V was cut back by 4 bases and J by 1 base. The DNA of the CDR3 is TGTGCCAGCTCACTCCCCGGGGGGGGGTCCTACGAGCAGTACTTC. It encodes CASSLPGGGSYEQYF.

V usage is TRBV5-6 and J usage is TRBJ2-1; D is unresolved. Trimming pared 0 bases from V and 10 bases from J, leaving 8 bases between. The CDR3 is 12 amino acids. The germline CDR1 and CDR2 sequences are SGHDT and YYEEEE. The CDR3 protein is CASSLVASEQFF. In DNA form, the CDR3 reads TGTGCCAGCAGCTTGGTAGCTTCCGAGCAGTTCTTC.

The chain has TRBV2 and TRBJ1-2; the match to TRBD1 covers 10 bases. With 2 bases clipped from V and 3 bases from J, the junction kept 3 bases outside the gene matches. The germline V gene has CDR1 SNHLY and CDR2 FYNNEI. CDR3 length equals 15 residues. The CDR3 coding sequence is TGTGCCAGCAGTGAAATTGGGACAGGGGACTATGGCTACACCTTC. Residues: CASSEIGTGDYGYTF.

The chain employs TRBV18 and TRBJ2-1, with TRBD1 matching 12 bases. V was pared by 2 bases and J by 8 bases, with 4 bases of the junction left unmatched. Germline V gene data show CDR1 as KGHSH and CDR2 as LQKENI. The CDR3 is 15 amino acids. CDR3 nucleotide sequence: TGTGCCAGCTCACCAGGCCGGGACAGGGGGCATGAGCAGTTCTTC. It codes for CASSPGRDRGHEQFF.

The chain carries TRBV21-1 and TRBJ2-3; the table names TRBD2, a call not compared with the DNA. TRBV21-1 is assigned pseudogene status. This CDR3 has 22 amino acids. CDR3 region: CASSKAFTSGGASPTSTDTQYF. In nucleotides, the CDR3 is TGTGCCAGCAGCAAAGCGTTCACGAGCGGGGGGGCCTCACCCACTAGCACAGATACGCAGTATTTT.

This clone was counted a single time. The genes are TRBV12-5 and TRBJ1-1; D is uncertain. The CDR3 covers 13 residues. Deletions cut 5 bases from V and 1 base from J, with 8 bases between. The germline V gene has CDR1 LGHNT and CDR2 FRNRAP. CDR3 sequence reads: CASGPPGNTEAFF. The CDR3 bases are TGTGCTAGTGGTCCCCCAGGGAACACTGAAGCTTTCTTT. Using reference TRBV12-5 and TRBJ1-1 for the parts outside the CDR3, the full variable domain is DARVTQTPRHKVTEMGQEVTMRCQPILGHNTVFWYRQTMMQGLELLAYFRNRAPLDDSGMPKDRFSAEMPDATLATLKIQPSEPRDSAVYFCASGPPGNTEAFFGQGTRLTVV.

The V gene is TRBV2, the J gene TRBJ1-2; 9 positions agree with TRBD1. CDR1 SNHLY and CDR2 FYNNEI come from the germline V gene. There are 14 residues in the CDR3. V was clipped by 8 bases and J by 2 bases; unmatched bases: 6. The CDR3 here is CASGGTGKNYGYTF. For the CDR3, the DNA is TGTGCCAGCGGGGGGACAGGGAAAAACTATGGCTACACCTTC.

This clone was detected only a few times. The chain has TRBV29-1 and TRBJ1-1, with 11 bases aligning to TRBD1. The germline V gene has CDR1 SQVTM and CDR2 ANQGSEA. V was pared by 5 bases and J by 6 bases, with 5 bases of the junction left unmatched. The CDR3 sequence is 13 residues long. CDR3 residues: CSVKGQGVPEAFF. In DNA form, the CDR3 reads TGCAGCGTTAAGGGACAGGGGGTCCCTGAAGCTTTCTTT.

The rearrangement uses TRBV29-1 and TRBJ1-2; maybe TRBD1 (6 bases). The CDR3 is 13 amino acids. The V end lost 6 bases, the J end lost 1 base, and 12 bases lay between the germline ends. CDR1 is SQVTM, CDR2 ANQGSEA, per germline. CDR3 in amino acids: CSVGQKINYGYTF. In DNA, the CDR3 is TGCAGCGTCGGACAGAAAATTAACTATGGCTACACCTTC.

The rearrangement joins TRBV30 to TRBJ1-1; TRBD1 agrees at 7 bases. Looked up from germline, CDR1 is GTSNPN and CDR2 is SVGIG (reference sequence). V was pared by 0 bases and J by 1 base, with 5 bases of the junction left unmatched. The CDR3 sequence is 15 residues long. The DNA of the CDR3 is TGTGCCTGGAGTGTACCGGGACAGCCGAACACTGAAGCTTTCTTT. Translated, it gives CAWSVPGQPNTEAFF.

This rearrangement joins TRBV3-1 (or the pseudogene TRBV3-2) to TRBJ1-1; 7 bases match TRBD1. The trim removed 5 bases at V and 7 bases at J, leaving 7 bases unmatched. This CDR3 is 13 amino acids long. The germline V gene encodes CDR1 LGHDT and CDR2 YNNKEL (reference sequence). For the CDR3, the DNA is TGTGCCAGCAGCTCCAGGGGGTTGAGTGAAGCTTTCTTT. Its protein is CASSSRGLSEAFF.

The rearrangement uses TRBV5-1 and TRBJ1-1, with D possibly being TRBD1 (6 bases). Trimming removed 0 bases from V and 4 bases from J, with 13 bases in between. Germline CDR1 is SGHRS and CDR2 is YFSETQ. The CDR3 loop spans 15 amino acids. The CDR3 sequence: CASSLGAGAFTEAFF. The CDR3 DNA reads TGCGCCAGCAGCTTGGGCGCAGGGGCTTTCACTGAAGCTTTCTTT.

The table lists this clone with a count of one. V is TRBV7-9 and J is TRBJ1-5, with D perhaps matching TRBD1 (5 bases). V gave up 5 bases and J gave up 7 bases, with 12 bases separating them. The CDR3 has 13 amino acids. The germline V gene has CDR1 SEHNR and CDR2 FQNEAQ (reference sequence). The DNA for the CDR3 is TGTGCCAGCAGCCCCGCGCAGGGCCAGCCCCAGCATTTT. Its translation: CASSPAQGQPQHF.

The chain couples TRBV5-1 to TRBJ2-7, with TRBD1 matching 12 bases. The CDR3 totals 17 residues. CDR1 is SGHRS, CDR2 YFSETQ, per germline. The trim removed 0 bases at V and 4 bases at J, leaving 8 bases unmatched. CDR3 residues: CASSLASGTGGLYEQYF. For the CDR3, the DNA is TGCGCCAGCAGCTTGGCCTCGGGGACAGGGGGCTTGTACGAGCAGTACTTC.

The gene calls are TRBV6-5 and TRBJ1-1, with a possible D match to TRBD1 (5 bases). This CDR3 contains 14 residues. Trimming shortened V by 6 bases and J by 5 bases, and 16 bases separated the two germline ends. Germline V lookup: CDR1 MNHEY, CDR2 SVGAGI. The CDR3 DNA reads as TGTGCCAGCAGCCTCAGGGTTTCGTGGACTGAAGCTTTCTTT. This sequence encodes CASSLRVSWTEAFF.

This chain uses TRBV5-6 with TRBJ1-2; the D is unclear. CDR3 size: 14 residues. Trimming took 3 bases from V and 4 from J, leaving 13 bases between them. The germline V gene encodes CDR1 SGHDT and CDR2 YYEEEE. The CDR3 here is CASSSSEVFYGYTF. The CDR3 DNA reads TGTGCCAGCAGCTCGAGCGAGGTTTTCTATGGCTACACCTTC.

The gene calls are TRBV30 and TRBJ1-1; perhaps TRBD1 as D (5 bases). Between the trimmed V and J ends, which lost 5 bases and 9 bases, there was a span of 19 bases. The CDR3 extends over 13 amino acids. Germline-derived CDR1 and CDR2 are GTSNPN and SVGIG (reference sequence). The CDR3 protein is CAWLGRGEEKAFF. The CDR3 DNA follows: TGTGCCTGGTTGGGACGGGGGGAGGAGAAAGCTTTCTTT. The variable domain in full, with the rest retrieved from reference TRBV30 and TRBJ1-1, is SQTIHQWPATLVQPVGSPLSLECTVEGTSNPNLYWYRQAAGRGLQLLFYSVGIGQISSEVPQNLSASRPQDRQFILSSKKLLLSDSGFYLCAWLGRGEEKAFFGQGTRLTVV.

For the CDR3, the DNA is TGTGCCAGCAGATTTACGGGCGGACTATATGGCTACACCTTC. This gives the protein CASRFTGGLYGYTF. The chain joins TRBV7-2 to TRBJ1-2; no reliable D call. This CDR3 contains 14 residues. Trimming shortened V by 6 bases and J by 5 bases, and 16 bases separated the two germline ends. Per the germline V gene, CDR1 is SGHTA and CDR2 is FQGNSA.

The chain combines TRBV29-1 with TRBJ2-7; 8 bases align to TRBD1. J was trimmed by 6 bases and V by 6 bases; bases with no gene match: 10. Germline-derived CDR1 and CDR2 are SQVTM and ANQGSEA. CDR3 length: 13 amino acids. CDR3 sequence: CSVERTGSGEQYF. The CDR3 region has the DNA TGCAGCGTCGAGAGGACAGGGAGTGGCGAGCAGTACTTC.

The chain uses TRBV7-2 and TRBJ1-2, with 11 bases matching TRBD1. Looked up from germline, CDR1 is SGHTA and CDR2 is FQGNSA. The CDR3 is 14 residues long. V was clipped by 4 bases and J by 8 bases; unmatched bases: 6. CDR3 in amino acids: CASSSGTGGGGYTF. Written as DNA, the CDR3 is TGTGCCAGCAGCTCCGGGACAGGGGGAGGAGGCTACACCTTC.

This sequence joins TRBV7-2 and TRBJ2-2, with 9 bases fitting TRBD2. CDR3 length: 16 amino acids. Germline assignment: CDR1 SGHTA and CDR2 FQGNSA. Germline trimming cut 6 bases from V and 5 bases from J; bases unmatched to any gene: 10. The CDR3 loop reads CASRGSIAGETGELFF. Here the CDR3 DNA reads TGTGCCAGCAGAGGGTCCATAGCGGGGGAAACCGGGGAGCTGTTTTTT.

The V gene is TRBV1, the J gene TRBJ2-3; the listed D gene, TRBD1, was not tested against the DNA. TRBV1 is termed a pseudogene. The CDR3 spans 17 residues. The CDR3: CTSSQDTGWAYTDTQYF. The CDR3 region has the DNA TGCACCAGCAGCCAAGATACCGGCTGGGCCTACACAGATACGCAGTATTTT.

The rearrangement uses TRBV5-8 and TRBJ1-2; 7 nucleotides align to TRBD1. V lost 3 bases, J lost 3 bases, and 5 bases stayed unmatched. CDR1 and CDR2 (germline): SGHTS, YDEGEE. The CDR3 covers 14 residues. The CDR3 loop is CASSSGQFYYGYTF. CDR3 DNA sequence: TGTGCCAGCAGCTCGGGACAGTTTTACTATGGCTACACCTTC.

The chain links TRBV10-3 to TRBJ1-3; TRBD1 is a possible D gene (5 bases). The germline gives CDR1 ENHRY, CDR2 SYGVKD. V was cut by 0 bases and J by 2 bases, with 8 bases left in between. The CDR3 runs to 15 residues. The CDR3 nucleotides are TGTGCCATCAGTGAGTCAACCAGGGCTGGAAACACCATATATTTT. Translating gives CAISESTRAGNTIYF.

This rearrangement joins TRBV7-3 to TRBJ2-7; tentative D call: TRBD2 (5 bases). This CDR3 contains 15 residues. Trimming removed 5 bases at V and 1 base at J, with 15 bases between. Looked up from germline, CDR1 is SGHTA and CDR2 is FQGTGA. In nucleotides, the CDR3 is TGTGCCAGCAGCGCGTCCTTCGGGGAGTCCTACGAGCAGTACTTC. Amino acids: CASSASFGESYEQYF.